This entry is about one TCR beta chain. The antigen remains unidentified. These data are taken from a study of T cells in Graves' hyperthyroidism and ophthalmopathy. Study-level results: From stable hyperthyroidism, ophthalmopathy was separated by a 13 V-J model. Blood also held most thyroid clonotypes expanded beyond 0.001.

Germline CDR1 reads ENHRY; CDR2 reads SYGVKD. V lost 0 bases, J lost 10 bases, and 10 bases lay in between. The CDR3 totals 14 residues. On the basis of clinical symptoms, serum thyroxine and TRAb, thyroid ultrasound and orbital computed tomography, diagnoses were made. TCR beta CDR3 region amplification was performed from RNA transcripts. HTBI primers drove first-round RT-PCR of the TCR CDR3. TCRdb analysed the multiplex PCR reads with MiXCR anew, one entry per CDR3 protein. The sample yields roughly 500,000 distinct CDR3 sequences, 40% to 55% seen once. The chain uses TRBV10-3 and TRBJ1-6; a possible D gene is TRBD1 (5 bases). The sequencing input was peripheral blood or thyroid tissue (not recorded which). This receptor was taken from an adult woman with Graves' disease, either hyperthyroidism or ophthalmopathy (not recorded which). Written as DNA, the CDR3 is TGTGCCATCAGTGAGTCCAGGGATCGATCACCCCTCCACTTT. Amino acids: CAISESRDRSPLHF.